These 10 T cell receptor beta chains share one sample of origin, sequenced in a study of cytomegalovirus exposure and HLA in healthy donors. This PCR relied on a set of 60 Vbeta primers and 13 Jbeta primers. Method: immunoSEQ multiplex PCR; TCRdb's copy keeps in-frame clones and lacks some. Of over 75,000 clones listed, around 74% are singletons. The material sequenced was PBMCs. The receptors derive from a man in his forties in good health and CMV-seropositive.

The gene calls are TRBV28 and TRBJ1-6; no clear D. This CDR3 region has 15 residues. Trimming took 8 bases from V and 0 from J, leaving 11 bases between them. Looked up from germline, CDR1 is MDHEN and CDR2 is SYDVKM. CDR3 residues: CASLRGSSYNSPLHF. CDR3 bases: TGTGCCAGCCTGCGGGGTAGCTCCTATAATTCACCCCTCCACTTT.

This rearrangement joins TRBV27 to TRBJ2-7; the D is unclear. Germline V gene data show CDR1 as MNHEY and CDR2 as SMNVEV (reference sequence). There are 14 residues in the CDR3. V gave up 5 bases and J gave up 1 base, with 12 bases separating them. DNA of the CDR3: TGTGCCAGCAGTCCTTCAGGCCCTTCCTACGAGCAGTACTTC. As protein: CASSPSGPSYEQYF.

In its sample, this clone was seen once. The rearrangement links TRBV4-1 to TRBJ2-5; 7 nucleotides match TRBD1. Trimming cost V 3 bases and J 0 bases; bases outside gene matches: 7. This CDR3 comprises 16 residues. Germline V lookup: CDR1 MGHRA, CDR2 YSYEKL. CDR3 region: CASSQTPGTDQETQYF. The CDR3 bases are TGCGCCAGCAGCCAGACCCCGGGGACAGACCAAGAGACCCAGTACTTC.

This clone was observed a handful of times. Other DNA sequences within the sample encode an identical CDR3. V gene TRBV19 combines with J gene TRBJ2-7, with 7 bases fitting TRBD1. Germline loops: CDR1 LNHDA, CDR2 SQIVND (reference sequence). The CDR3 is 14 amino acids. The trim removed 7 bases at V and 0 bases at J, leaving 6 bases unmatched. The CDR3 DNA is TGTGCCAGTACCCCGGGACAGAACTCCTACGAGCAGTACTTC. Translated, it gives CASTPGQNSYEQYF.

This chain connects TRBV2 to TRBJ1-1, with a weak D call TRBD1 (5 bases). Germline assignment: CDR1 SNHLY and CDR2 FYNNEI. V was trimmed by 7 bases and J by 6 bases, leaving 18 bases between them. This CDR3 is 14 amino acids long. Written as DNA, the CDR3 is TGTGCCAGCATAACGAATCCGGGGGTATCTGAAGCTTTCTTT. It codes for CASITNPGVSEAFF.

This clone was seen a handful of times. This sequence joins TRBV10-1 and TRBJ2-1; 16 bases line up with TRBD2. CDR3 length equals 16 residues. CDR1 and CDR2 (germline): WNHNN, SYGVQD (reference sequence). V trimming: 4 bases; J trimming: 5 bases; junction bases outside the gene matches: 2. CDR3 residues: CASSGGTSGGDNEQFF. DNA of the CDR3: TGCGCCAGCAGTGGGGGGACTAGCGGGGGGGACAATGAGCAGTTCTTC.

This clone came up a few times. This chain's CDR3 is CASSSVGSSPLHF. CDR3 sequence (DNA): TGTGCCAGCAGCTCCGTTGGTAGTTCACCCCTCCACTTT. The V and J genes are TRBV11-2 and TRBJ1-6, with D unclear. This CDR3 is 13 amino acids long. Trimming took 4 bases from V and 9 from J, leaving 10 bases between them. Germline V gene sequence: CDR1 SGHAT, CDR2 FQNNGV. Full variable domain (rest looked up from reference TRBV11-2 and TRBJ1-6): EAGVAQSPRYKIIEKRQSVAFWCNPISGHATLYWYQQILGQGPKLLIQFQNNGVVDDSQLPKDRFSAERLKGVDSTLKIQPAKLEDSAVYLCASSSVGSSPLHFGNGTRLTVT.

The CDR3 loop is CSARRGETQYF. For the CDR3, the DNA is TGCAGTGCTAGAAGGGGTGAGACCCAGTACTTC. The chain combines TRBV20-1 with TRBJ2-5, with D possibly being TRBD1 (5 bases). The CDR3 loop spans 11 amino acids. Trimming stripped 2 bases from V and 5 bases from J, with 6 bases between. Germline CDR1 DFQATT, CDR2 SNEGSKA (reference sequence).

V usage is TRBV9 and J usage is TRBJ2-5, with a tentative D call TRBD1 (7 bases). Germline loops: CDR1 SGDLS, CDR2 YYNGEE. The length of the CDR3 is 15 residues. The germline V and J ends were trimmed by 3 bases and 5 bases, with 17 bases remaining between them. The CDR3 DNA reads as TGTGCCAGCAGCGCTCGGACAGGAGGGGGGGAGACCCAGTACTTC. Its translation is CASSARTGGGETQYF.

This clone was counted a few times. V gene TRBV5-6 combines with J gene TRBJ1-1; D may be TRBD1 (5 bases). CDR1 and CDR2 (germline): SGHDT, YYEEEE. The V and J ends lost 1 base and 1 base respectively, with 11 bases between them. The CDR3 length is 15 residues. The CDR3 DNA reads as TGTGCCAGCAGCTTGTTAACAGGACCGAACACTGAAGCTTTCTTT. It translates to CASSLLTGPNTEAFF.